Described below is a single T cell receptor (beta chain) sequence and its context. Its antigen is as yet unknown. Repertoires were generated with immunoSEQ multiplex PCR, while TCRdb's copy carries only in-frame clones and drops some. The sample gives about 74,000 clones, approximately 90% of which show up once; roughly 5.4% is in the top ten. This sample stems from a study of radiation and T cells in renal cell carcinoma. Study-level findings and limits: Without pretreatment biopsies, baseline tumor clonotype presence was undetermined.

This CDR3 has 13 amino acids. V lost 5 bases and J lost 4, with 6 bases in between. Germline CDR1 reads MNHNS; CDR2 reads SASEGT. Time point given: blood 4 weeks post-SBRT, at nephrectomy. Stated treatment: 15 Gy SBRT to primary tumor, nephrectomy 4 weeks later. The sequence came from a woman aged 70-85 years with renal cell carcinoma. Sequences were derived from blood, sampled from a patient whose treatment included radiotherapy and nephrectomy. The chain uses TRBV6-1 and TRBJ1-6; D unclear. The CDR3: CASSRAYNSPLHF. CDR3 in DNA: TGTGCCAGCAGTAGGGCGTATAATTCACCCCTCCACTTT.